This T cell receptor (beta chain) was sequenced for a study of shared clonotypes between healthy human individuals. At the level of the study: Aged 18 to 49, the donors were a couple of women and a few men. Whole-study findings and limits: In general, naive subsets displayed greater estimated richness than memory subsets did. Clonotype sharing across several donors was observed for around 5% of naive CD4 clonotypes.

Naive CD8 populations comprised CD45RO-negative cells positively selected for CCR7, excluding terminally differentiated effector memory CD45RA+ cells. Trimming cost V 4 bases and J 1 base, with 11 bases left between them. This CDR3 spans 15 amino acids. CDR1 and CDR2 (germline): SGDLS, YYNGEE. Per the study methods: There were no quality scores in the junction-only immunoSEQ sequences, so filtering differed. Clones were read by immunoSEQ multiplex PCR, and TCRdb kept only the in-frame ones, dropping some. V, J and clone size were drawn from that table, and D and trimming were deduced from the DNA. Here the sample spans approximately 810,000 clones, 90% to 95% being singletons. Remarks on this clone: What it binds is not known.

What was sequenced was naive CD8+ T cells sorted from blood. This TCR was sampled from a young man in good health. The V and J genes are TRBV9 and TRBJ2-2; perhaps TRBD2 as D (5 bases). CDR3 coding DNA: TGTGCCAGCAGCCCCCGACGGGAGAACACCGGGGAGCTGTTTTTT. It yields the protein CASSPRRENTGELFF.